These T cell receptor beta chains were read from a single sample in a study of blood T cells in healthy people across ages. TCRdb ran MiXCR on the 5' RACE reads and lists one entry per CDR3 protein. The data hold about 930,000 distinct CDR3 sequences, with almost 30% observed a single time. The same sample was also studied in work on T cells of mothers and their children.

Sequencing was carried out using blood. Receptors were obtained from a woman aged 40 to 49 in good health. The CDR3 runs from the conserved cysteine through the conserved F or W. D genes are given only for firm matches. A clone size is listed for some rows: how often the clone was seen (once, few, many), or a class if it is expanded.

v_call	clone_size	j_call	d_call	cdr3_aa	cdr3_nt
TRBV11-2	many	TRBJ1-1	-	CASSTGTLGTEAFF	TGTGCCAGCAGTACAGGGACCCTGGGGACTGAAGCTTTCTTT
TRBV20-1	-	TRBJ2-4	-	CSARDPLADRDIQYF	TGCAGTGCTAGAGATCCCTTAGCAGACCGGGACATTCAGTACTTC
TRBV9	many	TRBJ2-7	-	CASSVAPGRTYEQYF	TGTGCCAGCAGCGTAGCCCCCGGTCGGACCTACGAGCAGTACTTC
TRBV20-1	few	TRBJ1-1	-	CSARAPGHTEAFF	TGCAGTGCTAGGGCCCCGGGGCACACTGAAGCTTTCTTT
TRBV20-1	-	TRBJ2-7	-	CSANRGDSYEQYF	TGCAGTGCCAATCGCGGCGACTCCTACGAGCAGTACTTC
TRBV15	few	TRBJ1-2	-	CATSRDPGYGYTF	TGTGCCACCAGCAGAGATCCCGGCTATGGCTACACCTTC
TRBV4-2	few	TRBJ2-1	TRBD2	CASSQAGGGPYNEQFF	TGTGCCAGCAGCCAAGCCGGGGGGGGCCCCTACAATGAGCAGTTCTTC
TRBV7-3	-	TRBJ2-2	-	CASSYRTVKNTGELFF	TGCGCCAGCAGCTACCGGACAGTAAAGAACACCGGGGAGCTGTTTTTT
TRBV5-6	-	TRBJ2-2	-	CASSHPLTGDFMRELFF	TGTGCCAGCAGCCACCCCCTAACAGGGGACTTTATGAGGGAGCTGTTTTTT
TRBV29-1	-	TRBJ1-1	-	CSVEWQNTEAFF	TGCAGCGTTGAATGGCAGAACACTGAAGCTTTCTTT
TRBV25-1	-	TRBJ2-3	TRBD1	CASSENRGHSTDTQYF	TGTGCCAGCAGTGAAAACAGGGGCCATAGCACAGATACGCAGTATTTT
TRBV9	-	TRBJ1-2	TRBD1	CASSERDRDYGYTF	TGTGCCAGCAGCGAACGGGACAGGGACTATGGCTACACCTTC
TRBV19	-	TRBJ1-5	-	CASSPGTLSNQPQHF	TGTGCCAGTAGTCCAGGGACCCTTAGCAATCAGCCCCAGCATTTT
TRBV6-5	-	TRBJ2-7	TRBD2	CASSRTSGGDYEQYF	TGTGCCAGCAGCCGGACTAGCGGGGGAGACTACGAGCAGTACTTC
TRBV9	many	TRBJ2-5	TRBD2	CASSVGTSGETQYF	TGTGCCAGCAGCGTAGGGACTAGCGGGGAGACCCAGTACTTC
TRBV11-2	many	TRBJ2-1	-	CASSLESRRGRNEQFF	TGTGCCAGCAGCTTAGAGAGTAGGCGGGGGCGGAATGAGCAGTTCTTC
TRBV7-2	many	TRBJ1-1	TRBD1	CASSRLAGGVNTEAFF	TGTGCCAGCAGCCGTTTGGCAGGGGGTGTGAACACTGAAGCTTTCTTT
TRBV15	few	TRBJ2-3	-	CATSRFPGGLITDTQYF	TGTGCCACCAGCAGATTCCCGGGGGGCCTGATCACAGATACGCAGTATTTT
TRBV28	many	TRBJ1-5	TRBD1	CASSFQRQGVQPQHF	TGTGCCAGCAGTTTCCAGAGACAGGGGGTTCAGCCCCAGCATTTT
TRBV20-1	-	TRBJ2-7	TRBD2	CSARETSDYEQYF	TGCAGTGCTAGGGAGACTAGCGACTACGAGCAGTACTTC
TRBV7-2	many	TRBJ2-7	TRBD1	CASSIRDSLYEQYF	TGTGCCAGCAGCATCCGGGACAGTCTCTACGAGCAGTACTTC
TRBV12-3/TRBV12-4	-	TRBJ1-2	-	CASRLRDGYGYTF	TGTGCCAGCAGACTCAGGGACGGCTATGGCTACACCTTC
TRBV28	-	TRBJ2-1	TRBD1	CASSIPGQGAVEQFF	TGTGCCAGCAGTATCCCGGGACAGGGGGCTGTTGAGCAGTTCTTC
TRBV5-1	many	TRBJ2-7	TRBD2	CASSLSSGGLTQQYF	TGCGCCAGCAGCTTGTCTAGCGGGGGTCTAACGCAGCAGTACTTC
TRBV27	-	TRBJ2-1	-	CASSSSRPGYNEQFF	TGTGCCAGCAGCTCTTCCCGCCCGGGCTACAATGAGCAGTTCTTC
TRBV12-3/TRBV12-4	-	TRBJ1-4	TRBD1	CASTHLGQGYEKLFF	TGCGCCAGCACCCATCTCGGACAGGGTTATGAAAAACTGTTTTTT
TRBV9	-	TRBJ2-3	TRBD2	CASSVGLAGTFTDTQYF	TGTGCCAGCAGCGTCGGGCTAGCGGGGACGTTCACAGATACGCAGTATTTT
TRBV5-1	few	TRBJ2-5	-	CASTRGGNEETQYF	TGCGCCAGCACCCGAGGGGGGAATGAAGAGACCCAGTACTTC
TRBV2	many	TRBJ1-6	TRBD1	CASSVPGQGNNSPLHF	TGTGCCAGCAGTGTACCGGGACAGGGAAATAATTCACCCCTCCACTTT
TRBV5-1	-	TRBJ2-3	-	CASSWGEATDTQYF	TGCGCCAGCAGCTGGGGGGAAGCCACAGATACGCAGTATTTT